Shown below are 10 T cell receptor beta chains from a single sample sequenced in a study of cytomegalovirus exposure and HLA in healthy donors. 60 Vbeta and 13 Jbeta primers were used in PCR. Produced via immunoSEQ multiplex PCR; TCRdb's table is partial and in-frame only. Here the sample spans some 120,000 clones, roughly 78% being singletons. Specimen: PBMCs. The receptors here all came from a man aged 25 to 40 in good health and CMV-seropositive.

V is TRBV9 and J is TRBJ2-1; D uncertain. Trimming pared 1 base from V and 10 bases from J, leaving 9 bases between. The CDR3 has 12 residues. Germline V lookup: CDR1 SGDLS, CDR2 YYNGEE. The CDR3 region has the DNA TGTGCCAGCAGCGTATACCCCGGGGAGCAGTTCTTC. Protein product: CASSVYPGEQFF.

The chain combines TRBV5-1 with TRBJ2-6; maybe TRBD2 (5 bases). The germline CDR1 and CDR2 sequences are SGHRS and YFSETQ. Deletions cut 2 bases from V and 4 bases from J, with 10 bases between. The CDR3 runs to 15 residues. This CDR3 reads CASSFGRGGANVLTF. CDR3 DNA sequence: TGCGCCAGCAGCTTTGGTAGAGGGGGGGCCAACGTCCTGACTTTC. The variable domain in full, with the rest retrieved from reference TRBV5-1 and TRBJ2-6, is KAGVTQTPRYLIKTRGQQVTLSCSPISGHRSVSWYQQTPGQGLQFLFEYFSETQRNKGNFPGRFSGRQFSNSRSEMNVSTLELGDSALYLCASSFGRGGANVLTFGAGSRLTVL.

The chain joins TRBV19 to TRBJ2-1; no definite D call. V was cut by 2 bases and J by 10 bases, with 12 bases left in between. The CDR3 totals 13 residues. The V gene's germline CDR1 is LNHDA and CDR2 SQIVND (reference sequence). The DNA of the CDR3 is TGTGCCAGTAGTATATACCCCCGGAGAGAGCAGTTCTTC. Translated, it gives CASSIYPRREQFF.

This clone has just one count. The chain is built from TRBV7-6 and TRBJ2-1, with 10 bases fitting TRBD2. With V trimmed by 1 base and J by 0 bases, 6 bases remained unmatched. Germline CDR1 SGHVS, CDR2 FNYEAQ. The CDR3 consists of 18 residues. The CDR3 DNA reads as TGTGCCAGCAGCTTAGTACTAGCGGGACCCCGCTCCTACAATGAGCAGTTCTTC. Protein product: CASSLVLAGPRSYNEQFF.

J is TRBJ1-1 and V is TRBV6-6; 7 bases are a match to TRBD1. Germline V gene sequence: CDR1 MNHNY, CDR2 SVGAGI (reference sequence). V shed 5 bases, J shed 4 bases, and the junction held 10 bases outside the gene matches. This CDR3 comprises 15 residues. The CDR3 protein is CASSTTPTGITEAFF. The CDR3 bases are TGTGCCAGCAGTACGACCCCGACAGGGATCACTGAAGCTTTCTTT.

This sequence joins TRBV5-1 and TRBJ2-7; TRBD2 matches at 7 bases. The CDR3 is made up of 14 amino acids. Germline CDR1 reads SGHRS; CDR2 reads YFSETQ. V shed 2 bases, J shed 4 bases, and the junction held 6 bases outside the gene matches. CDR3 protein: CASSFSSGGYEQYF. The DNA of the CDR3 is TGCGCCAGCAGCTTCTCTAGCGGAGGATACGAGCAGTACTTC.

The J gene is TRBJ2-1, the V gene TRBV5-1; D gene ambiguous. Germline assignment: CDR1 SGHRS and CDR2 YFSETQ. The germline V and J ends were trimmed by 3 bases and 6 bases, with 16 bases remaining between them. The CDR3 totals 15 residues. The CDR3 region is CASSSSVSYGNEQFF. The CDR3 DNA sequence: TGCGCCAGCAGCTCCTCCGTTAGCTACGGCAATGAGCAGTTCTTC.

This CDR3 reads CASSYSTWGTMNTEAFF. In nucleotides, the CDR3 is TGCGCCAGCAGCTATTCGACATGGGGGACAATGAACACTGAAGCTTTCTTT. J is TRBJ1-1 and V is TRBV4-1, with D tentatively TRBD1 (6 bases). V lost 5 bases to trimming and J lost 0 bases, with 19 bases between them. The length of the CDR3 is 17 residues. Germline CDR1 reads MGHRA; CDR2 reads YSYEKL.

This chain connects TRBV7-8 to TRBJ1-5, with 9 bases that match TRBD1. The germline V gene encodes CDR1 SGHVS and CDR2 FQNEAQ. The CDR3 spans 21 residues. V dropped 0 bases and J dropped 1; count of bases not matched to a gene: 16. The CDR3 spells CASSLARLPGQGPESNQPQHF. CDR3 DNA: TGTGCCAGCAGCTTAGCCCGTCTACCGGGACAGGGACCGGAAAGCAATCAGCCCCAGCATTTT.

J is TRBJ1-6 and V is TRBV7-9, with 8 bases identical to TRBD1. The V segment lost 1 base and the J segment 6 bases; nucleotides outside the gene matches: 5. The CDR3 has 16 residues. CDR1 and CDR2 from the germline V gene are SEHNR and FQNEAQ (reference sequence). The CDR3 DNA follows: TGTGCCAGCAGCTTAGTTACAGGGGGACCTAATTCACCCCTCCACTTT. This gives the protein CASSLVTGGPNSPLHF.